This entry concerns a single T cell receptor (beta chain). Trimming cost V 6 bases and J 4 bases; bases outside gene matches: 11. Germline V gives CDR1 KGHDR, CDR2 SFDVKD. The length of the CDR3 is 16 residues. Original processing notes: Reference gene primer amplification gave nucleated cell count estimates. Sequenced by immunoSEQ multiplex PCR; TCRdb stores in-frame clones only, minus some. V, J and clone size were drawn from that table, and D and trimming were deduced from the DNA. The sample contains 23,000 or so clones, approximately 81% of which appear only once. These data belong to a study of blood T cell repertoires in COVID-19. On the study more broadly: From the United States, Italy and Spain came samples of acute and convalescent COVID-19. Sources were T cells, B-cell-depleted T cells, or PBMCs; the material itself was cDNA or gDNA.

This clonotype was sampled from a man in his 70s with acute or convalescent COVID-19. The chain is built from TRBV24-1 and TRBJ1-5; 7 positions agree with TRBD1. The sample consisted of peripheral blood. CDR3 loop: CATSHSGTATNQPQHF. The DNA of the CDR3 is TGTGCCACCAGTCATAGTGGGACAGCAACAAATCAGCCCCAGCATTTT.